This T cell receptor beta chain derives from a study of healthy donors' naive CD4 and CD8 T cells. This clonotype has just one count. Its matching antigen is unknown. Study-level findings and limits: Reportedly, most V and J gene segments showed naive CD4+ versus CD8+ bias. Negatively charged CDR3s marked CD8+ lineage; positively charged CDR3s marked CD4+ lineage.

Each TCR library used around 540 ng of total RNA and a linear amplification protocol. One entry per CDR3 protein, called by TCRdb with MiXCR from the reads. The sample shows 200,000 or so distinct CDR3 sequences, around 80% of them seen only once. Germline V gene sequence: CDR1 SQVTM, CDR2 ANQGSEA. Trimming shortened V by 4 bases and J by 5 bases, and 12 bases separated the two germline ends. The CDR3 runs 12 residues. The genes are TRBV29-1 and TRBJ2-7, with D possibly TRBD1 on 6 matching bases. The clonotype originates from a pool of human donors in good health; the sample pools cells from several healthy donors. Specimen: naive CD4+ and CD8+ T cells sorted from blood, pooled from several donors. The CDR3 protein is CSVALGAHEQYF. For the CDR3, the DNA is TGCAGCGTTGCCTTGGGGGCTCACGAGCAGTACTTC.